This T cell receptor beta chain came from a study of molecular identifiers for immune sequencing clone quantification. Study observations and caveats: Clonotypes topping 20 RNA copies carried over 97% of effector molecules but under 1% of naive ones.

This clonotype was observed a handful of times. Its matching antigen is unknown. Since a much larger clone is just one base distant, this may be a read error. The use of previously described methods and listed TCR primers produced the bulk TCR libraries. TCRdb itself ran the PCR reads through MiXCR, one entry per CDR3 protein. Here the sample spans more than 450,000 distinct CDR3 sequences, around 23% being singletons. Sorting selected naive CD8 T cells with a CD8+CD4-CCR7+CD45RA+ phenotype. CDR1 is SGHTA and CDR2 is FQGNSA in the germline V gene. The CDR3 has 15 residues. The TCR was taken from a human donor in good health. Some libraries in this study had Jurkat cell RNA spiked in. Sequenced input: naive CD8+ T cells from blood, with Jurkat cell RNA spiked in. Subset meaning: FACS-sorted CD8+CD4-CCR7+CD45RA+ naive T cells. This chain joins TRBV7-2 and TRBJ2-7; TRBD2 aligns across 9 bases. The CDR3 loop is CASSVAGLAGNEQYF. CDR3 DNA: TGTGCCAGCAGCGTAGCGGGCCTAGCGGGAAACGAGCAGTACTTC.